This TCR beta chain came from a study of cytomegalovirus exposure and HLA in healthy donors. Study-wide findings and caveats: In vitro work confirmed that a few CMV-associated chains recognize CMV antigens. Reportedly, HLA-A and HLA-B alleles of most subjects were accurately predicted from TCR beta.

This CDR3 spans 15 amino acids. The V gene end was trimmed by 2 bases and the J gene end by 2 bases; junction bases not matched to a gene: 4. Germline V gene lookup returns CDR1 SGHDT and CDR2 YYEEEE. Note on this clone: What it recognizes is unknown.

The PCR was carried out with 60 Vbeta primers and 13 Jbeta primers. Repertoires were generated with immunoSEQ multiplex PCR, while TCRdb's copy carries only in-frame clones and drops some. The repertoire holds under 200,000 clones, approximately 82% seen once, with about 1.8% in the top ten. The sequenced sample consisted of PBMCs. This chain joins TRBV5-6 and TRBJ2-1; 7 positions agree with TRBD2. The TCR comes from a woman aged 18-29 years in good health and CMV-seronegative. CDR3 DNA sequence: TGTGCCAGCAGCTTTCCGGGAGGCCCCTACAATGAGCAGTTCTTC. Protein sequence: CASSFPGGPYNEQFF. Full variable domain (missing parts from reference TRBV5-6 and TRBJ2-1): DAGVTQSPTHLIKTRGQQVTLRCSPKSGHDTVSWYQQALGQGPQFIFQYYEEEERQRGNFPDRFSGHQFPNYSSELNVNALLLGDSALYLCASSFPGGPYNEQFFGPGTRLTVL.